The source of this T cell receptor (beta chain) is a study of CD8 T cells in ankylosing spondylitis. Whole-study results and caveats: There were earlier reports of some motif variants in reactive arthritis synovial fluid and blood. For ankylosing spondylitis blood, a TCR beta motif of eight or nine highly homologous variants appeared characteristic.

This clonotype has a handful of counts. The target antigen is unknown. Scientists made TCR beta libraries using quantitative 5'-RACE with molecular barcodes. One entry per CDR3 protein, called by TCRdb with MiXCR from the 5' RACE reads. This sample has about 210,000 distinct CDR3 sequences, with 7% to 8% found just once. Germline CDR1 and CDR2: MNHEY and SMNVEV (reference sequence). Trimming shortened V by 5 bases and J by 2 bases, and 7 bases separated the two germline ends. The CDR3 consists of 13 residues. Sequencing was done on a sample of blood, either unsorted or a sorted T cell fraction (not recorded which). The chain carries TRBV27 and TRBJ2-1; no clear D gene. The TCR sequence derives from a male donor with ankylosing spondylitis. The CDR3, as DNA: TGTGCCAGCAGTATCGGACCCTACAATGAGCAGTTCTTC. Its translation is CASSIGPYNEQFF.